This T cell receptor (beta chain) is from a study of CD8 T cells in ankylosing spondylitis (dated by TCRdb to the late 2010s). At the level of the whole study: T cell receptor beta repertoires were profiled in healthy donors and ankylosing spondylitis patients so that disease-linked TCR variants could be found. The full study cohort was made up of 25 ankylosing spondylitis patients and about a hundred healthy donors. Samples of peripheral blood were taken, and for ankylosing spondylitis patients, synovial fluid was collected as well.

General conclusions and limits of the study: A TCR beta motif of eight highly homologous amino acid variants appeared characteristic of blood from ankylosing spondylitis patients. According to the report, matched synovial fluid samples from ankylosing spondylitis patients were significantly enriched for the disease-linked clones. The disease-linked clones showed a CD8+ phenotype and occurred at relatively low frequencies in peripheral blood. Some motif variants had previously been reported in the synovial fluid and blood of reactive arthritis patients, which suggests shared mechanisms of disease initiation.

The germline V gene encodes CDR1 SGHTA and CDR2 FQGTGA. Between the V and J ends, shortened by 4 bases and 0 bases respectively, the junction contains 9 bases. From the cysteine through the phenylalanine, the CDR3 covers 14 amino acids. Left in the record is the CDR3 DNA by itself, 42 bases read in frame from the first base. Sequencing used an Illumina HiSeq 2500. Quantitative 5'-RACE with molecular barcodes was used to prepare TCR beta libraries. The authors' analysis ran thus. Disease-linked TCR variants were identified with a new computational method built on a probabilistic model of VDJ rearrangement. TCRdb reworked the public reads: Q25 trimming with fastp, MiXCR clone assembly, productive beta chains retained. One record per CDR3 amino acid sequence lists the most common genes and DNA. It is TCRdb's table, rather than the study itself, that gives the V and J calls and clone size. This sample comprises some 100,000 distinct CDR3 sequences, roughly 8.3% of them detected only once. Nearly 10% of the sample is in the top ten clones.

This clonotype was observed at least ten times. No cognate antigen has been identified for it. Per-base quality was not reported, and no clone a single base away is much larger than it. Rearrangement joined TRBV7-3 to TRBJ1-1; 6 matching bases give a weak D call of TRBD1. The sequenced sample consisted of blood, either unsorted or a sorted T cell fraction (not recorded which). The sequence derives from a male donor with ankylosing spondylitis or in good health (not recorded which). Here the CDR3 is given as CASSSGVMNTEAFF. The DNA is TGTGCCAGCAGCTCAGGGGTCATGAACACTGAAGCTTTCTTT.